Below, one TCR beta chain is given with its context. Its antigen is currently unknown. The sample belongs to a study of OX40 agonist ivuxolimab in advanced cancers. As for the study in general: Under the entry rules, prior anti-PD-1, anti-PD-L1 or anti-CTLA-4 therapy was allowed, and approximately 36% had some. Three dose-escalation patients had partial responses: one with hepatocellular carcinoma and two with cutaneous melanoma.

Notes on the study in general: More expanded clones were found, on average, in CD8+ than in CD4+ T cells.

The CDR3 length is 14 residues. Trimming pared 3 bases from V and 2 bases from J, leaving 11 bases between. Germline V gene data show CDR1 as LNHDA and CDR2 as SQIVND (reference sequence). The data were produced by immunoSEQ multiplex PCR, yet TCRdb's version contains in-frame clones alone and is incomplete. Found here are about 100,000 clones, roughly 94% of them singletons; the top ten hold less than 0.2%. Exclusion applied to patients with autoimmune disease history or systemic immunosuppression. The sequence was obtained from an adult with an advanced solid tumor such as melanoma, head and neck, liver or kidney cancer. The gene calls are TRBV19 and TRBJ2-7, with unresolved D. This sample comprised CD4+ or CD8+ T cells sorted from blood, obtained in a trial of the OX40 agonist ivuxolimab. In DNA form, the CDR3 reads TGTGCCAGTAGTATTCGAAGGGATCCCTACGAGCAGTACTTC. It specifies CASSIRRDPYEQYF.